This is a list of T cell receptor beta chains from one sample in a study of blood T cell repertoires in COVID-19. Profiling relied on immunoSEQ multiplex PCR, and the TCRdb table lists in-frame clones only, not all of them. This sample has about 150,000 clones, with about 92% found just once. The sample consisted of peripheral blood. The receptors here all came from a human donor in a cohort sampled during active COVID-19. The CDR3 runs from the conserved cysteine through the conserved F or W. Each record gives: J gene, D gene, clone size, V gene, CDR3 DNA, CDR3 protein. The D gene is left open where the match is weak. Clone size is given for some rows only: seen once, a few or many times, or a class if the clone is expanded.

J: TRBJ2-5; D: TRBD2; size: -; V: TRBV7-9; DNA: TGTGCCAGCAGCTTAGATGGACTAGCGGGAGCGTACTTC; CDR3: CASSLDGLAGAYF
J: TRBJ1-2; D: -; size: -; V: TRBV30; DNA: TGTGCCTGGATCAGGAACTATGGCTACACCTTC; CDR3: CAWIRNYGYTF
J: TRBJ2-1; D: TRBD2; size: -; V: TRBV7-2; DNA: TGTGCCAGCAGCCCTAGCGGGGGGCTCAATGAGCAGTTCTTC; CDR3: CASSPSGGLNEQFF
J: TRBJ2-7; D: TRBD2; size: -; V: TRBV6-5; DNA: TGTGCCAGCAGTTACGCCGGGACTAGCTCCGAGCAGTACTTC; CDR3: CASSYAGTSSEQYF
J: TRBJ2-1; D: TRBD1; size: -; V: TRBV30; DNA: TGTGCCTGGAGTTTAGGACAGGGGCACAATGAGCAGTTCTTC; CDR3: CAWSLGQGHNEQFF
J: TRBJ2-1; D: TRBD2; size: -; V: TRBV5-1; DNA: TGCGCCAGCTCTCTAGCGGGGGGCCATGAGCAGTTCTTC; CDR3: CASSLAGGHEQFF
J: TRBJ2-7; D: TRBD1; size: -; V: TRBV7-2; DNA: TGTGCCAGCAGCGCCCGGACAGGGACGGAGCAGTACTTC; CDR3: CASSARTGTEQYF
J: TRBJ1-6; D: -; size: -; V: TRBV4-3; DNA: TGCGCCAGCAGCAGGTCGGGCGGGACCTATAATTCACCCCTCCACTTT; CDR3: CASSRSGGTYNSPLHF
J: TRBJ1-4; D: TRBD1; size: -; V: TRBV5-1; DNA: TGCGCCAGCAGCTTGGAAACAGGGGTGAATGAAAAACTGTTTTTT; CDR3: CASSLETGVNEKLFF
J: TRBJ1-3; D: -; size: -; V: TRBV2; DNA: TGTGCCAGCAGTGCCGAACAGGTCGGCGGAAACACCATATATTTT; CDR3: CASSAEQVGGNTIYF
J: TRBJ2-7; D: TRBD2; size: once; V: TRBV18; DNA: TGTGCCAGCTCACCACCCACTAGCGGGGGGGCCGACGAGCAGTACTTC; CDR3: CASSPPTSGGADEQYF
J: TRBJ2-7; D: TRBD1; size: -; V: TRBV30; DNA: TGTGCCTGGAACACCGGGACAGGGGGCAACGAGCAGTACTTC; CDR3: CAWNTGTGGNEQYF
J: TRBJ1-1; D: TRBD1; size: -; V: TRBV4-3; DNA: TGCGCCAGCAGCTTCCGGACAGGGGATACTGAAGCTTTCTTT; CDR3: CASSFRTGDTEAFF
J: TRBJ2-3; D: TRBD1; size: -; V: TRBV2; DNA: TGTGCCAGCAGGCGGGACAGGTTCTCTAGCACAGATACGCAGTATTTT; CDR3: CASRRDRFSSTDTQYF
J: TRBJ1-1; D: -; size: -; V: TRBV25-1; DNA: TGTGCCAGCAGTGAATCGACAGGAATGAACACTGAAGCTTTCTTT; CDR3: CASSESTGMNTEAFF
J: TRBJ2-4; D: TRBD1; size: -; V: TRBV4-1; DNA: TGCGCCAGCAGCCAGCTAACAGGGGTTGTCAAAAACATTCAGTACTTC; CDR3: CASSQLTGVVKNIQYF
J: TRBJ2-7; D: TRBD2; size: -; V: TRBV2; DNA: TGTGCCAGCAGTGAATCGCCTAGCGGGGTCTACGAGCAGTACTTC; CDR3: CASSESPSGVYEQYF
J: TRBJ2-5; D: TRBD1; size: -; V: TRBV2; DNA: TGTGCCAGCACGTTTGACAGGGGGCGGGAGACCCAGTACTTC; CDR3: CASTFDRGRETQYF
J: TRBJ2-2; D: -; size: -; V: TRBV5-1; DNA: TGCGCCAGCAGCTTGGCCTCGGGGTTCGCCGGGGAGCTGTTTTTT; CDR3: CASSLASGFAGELFF
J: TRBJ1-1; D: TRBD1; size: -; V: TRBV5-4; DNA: TGTGCCAGCAGCTTGGCGAGTCAGGGGGCGAACACTGAAGCTTTCTTT; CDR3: CASSLASQGANTEAFF
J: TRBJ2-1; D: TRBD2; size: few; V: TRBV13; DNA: TGTGCCAGCAGCTATAGCGGGGGGGCGACTGAGCAGTTCTTC; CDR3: CASSYSGGATEQFF
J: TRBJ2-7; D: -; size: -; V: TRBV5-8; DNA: TGTGCCAGCAGCTCGAGCCGAACAGGCTCGCAGTACTTC; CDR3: CASSSSRTGSQYF